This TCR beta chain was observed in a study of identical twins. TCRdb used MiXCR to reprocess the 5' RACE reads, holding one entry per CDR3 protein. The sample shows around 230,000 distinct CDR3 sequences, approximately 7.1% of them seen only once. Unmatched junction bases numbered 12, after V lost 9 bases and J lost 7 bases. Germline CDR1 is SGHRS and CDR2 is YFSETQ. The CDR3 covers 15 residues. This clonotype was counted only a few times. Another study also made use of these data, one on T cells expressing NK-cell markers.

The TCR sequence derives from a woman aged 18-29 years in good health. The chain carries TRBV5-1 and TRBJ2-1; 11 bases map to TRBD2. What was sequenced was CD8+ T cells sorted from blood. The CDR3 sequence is CATRLLAGGRNEQFF. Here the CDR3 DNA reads TGCGCCACCCGCTTATTAGCGGGGGGGCGGAATGAGCAGTTCTTC.